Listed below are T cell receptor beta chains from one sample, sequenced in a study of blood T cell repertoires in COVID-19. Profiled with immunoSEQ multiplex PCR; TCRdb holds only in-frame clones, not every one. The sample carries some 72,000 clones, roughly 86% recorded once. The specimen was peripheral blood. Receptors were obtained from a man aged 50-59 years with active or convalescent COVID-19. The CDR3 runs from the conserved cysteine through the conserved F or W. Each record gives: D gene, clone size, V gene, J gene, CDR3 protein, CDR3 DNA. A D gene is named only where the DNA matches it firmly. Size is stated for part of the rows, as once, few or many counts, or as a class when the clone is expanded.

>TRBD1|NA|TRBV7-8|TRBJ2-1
CASNPGQWGSNEQFF
TGTGCCAGCAACCCGGGACAGTGGGGGAGTAATGAGCAGTTCTTC
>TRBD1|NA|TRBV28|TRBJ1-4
CASSKTGSTNEKLFF
TGTGCCAGCAGTAAGACAGGGTCAACTAATGAAAAACTGTTTTTT
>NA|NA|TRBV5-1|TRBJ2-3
CAGGADTQYF
TGCGCAGGGGGGGCAGATACGCAGTATTTT
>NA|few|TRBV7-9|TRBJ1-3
CASSLEGGKFAGNTIYF
TGTGCCAGCAGCTTAGAAGGCGGGAAGTTTGCCGGAAACACCATATATTTT
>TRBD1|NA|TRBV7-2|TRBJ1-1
CASREQGGTEAFF
TGTGCCAGCAGAGAACAGGGGGGCACTGAAGCTTTCTTT
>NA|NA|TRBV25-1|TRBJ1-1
CASSYLNTEAFF
TGTGCCAGCAGTTATTTGAACACTGAAGCTTTCTTT
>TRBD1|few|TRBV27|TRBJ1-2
CASRDRAWGYTF
TGTGCCAGCAGAGACAGGGCGTGGGGCTACACCTTC
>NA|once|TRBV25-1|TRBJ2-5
CASSEYPGQGTQYF
TGTGCCAGCAGTGAATATCCAGGCCAGGGGACCCAGTACTTC
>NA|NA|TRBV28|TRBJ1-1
CASSPSGATATEAFF
TGTGCCAGCAGTCCCTCAGGGGCGACCGCCACTGAAGCTTTCTTT
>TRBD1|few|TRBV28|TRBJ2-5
CASSRQGREETQYF
TGTGCCAGCAGCAGACAGGGTAGAGAAGAGACCCAGTACTTC
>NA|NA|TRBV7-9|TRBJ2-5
CASSLAGGVETQYF
TGTGCCAGCAGCTTAGCGGGGGGTGTAGAGACCCAGTACTTC
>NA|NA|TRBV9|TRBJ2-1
CASSDRLGDNNNEQFF
TGTGCCAGCAGCGACCGACTCGGGGACAACAACAATGAGCAGTTCTTC
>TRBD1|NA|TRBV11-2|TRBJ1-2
CASSLGQGSGGYTF
TGTGCCAGCAGCTTAGGACAGGGGTCTGGTGGCTACACCTTC
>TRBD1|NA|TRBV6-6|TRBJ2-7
CASTGTGTYEQYF
TGTGCCAGCACCGGGACAGGGACCTACGAGCAGTACTTC
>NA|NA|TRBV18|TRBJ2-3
CASSPSSTDTQYF
TGTGCCAGCTCACCCTCTTCCACAGATACGCAGTATTTT
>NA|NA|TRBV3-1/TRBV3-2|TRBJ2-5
CASSQDLALETQYF
TGTGCCAGCAGCCAAGACCTAGCGCTCGAGACCCAGTACTTC
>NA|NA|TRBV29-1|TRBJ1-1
CSVDLAGRANTEAFF
TGCAGCGTTGACCTAGCTGGGAGGGCGAACACTGAAGCTTTCTTT
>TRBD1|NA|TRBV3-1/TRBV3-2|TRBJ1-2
CASSLGQGPSGYTF
TGTGCCAGCAGCCTCGGACAGGGCCCAAGTGGCTACACCTTC
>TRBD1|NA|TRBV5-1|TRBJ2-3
CASSLEQGLDTQYF
TGCGCCAGCAGCTTGGAACAGGGGTTGGATACGCAGTATTTT
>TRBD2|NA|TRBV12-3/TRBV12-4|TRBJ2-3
CASSRGSTDTQYF
TGTGCCAGCTCGCGGGGGAGCACAGATACGCAGTATTTT
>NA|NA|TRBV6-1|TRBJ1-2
CASSGGAGGRDYGYTF
TGTGCCAGCAGTGGGGGTGCGGGGGGGCGAGACTATGGCTACACCTTC
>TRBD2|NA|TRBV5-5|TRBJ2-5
CASSLRWLAGQETQYF
TGTGCCAGCAGCTTAAGGTGGCTAGCGGGGCAAGAGACCCAGTACTTC
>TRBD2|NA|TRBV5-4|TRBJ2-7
CASSLEAGYEQYF
TGTGCCAGCAGCTTGGAAGCGGGGTACGAGCAGTACTTC
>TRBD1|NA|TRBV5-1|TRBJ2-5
CASSRRTGSFGETQYF
TGCGCCAGCAGCCGGAGGACAGGGAGTTTTGGAGAGACCCAGTACTTC
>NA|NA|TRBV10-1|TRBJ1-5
CASLGLYQFQLIPYQPQHF
TGCGCCAGCCTAGGATTATACCAATTCCAACTCATTCCATATCAGCCCCAGCATTTT
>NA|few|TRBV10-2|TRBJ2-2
CASRAGLNTGELFF
TGCGCCAGCAGGGCGGGACTGAACACCGGGGAGCTGTTTTTT
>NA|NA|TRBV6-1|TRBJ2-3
CASSEAGGLSTDTQYF
TGTGCCAGCAGTGAAGCTGGGGGGTTGAGCACAGATACGCAGTATTTT
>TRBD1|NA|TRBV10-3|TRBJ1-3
CAISAPDRGGGNTIYF
TGTGCCATCAGTGCCCCCGACAGGGGAGGTGGAAACACCATATATTTT
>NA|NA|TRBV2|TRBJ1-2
CASSRVNYGYTF
TGTGCCAGCAGCAGGGTTAACTATGGCTACACCTTC
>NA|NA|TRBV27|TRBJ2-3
CASPAEGSQKTDTQYF
TGTGCCAGCCCAGCGGAGGGCAGCCAAAAAACAGATACGCAGTATTTT
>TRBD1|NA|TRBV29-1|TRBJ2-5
CSVDGQGASETQYF
TGCAGCGTTGACGGACAGGGCGCTTCAGAGACCCAGTACTTC
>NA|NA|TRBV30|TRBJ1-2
CAWSTSQYGYTF
TGTGCCTGGAGTACCTCACAGTATGGCTACACCTTC
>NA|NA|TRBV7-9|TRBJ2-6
CASSLSKTGANVLTF
TGTGCCAGCAGCTTATCTAAAACTGGGGCCAACGTCCTGACTTTC
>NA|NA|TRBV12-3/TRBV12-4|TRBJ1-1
CASNRDGVTEAFF
TGTGCCAGCAACCGAGACGGGGTCACTGAAGCTTTCTTT
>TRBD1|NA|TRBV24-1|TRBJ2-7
CATSSGQGHEQYF
TGTGCCACCAGTTCTGGACAGGGCCACGAGCAGTACTTC
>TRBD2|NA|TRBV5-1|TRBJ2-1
CASSLDTSGGFNEQFF
TGCGCCAGCAGCTTGGATACTAGCGGGGGATTCAATGAGCAGTTCTTC
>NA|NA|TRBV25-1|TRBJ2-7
CASSAQGYEQYF
TGTGCCAGCAGTGCCCAGGGATACGAGCAGTACTTC
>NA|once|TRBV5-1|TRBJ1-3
CASSLADTGGNTIYF
TGCGCCAGCAGCCTGGCGGACACCGGAGGAAACACCATATATTTT
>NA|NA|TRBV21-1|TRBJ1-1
CASSLERQGSGDTEAFF
TGTGCCAGCAGCCTAGAGCGACAGGGCTCTGGGGACACTGAAGCTTTCTTT
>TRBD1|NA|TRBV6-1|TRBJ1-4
CASSEYQGAATNEKLFF
TGTGCCAGCAGTGAATATCAGGGGGCGGCCACTAATGAAAAACTGTTTTTT